These 10 T cell receptor beta chains were sequenced from one sample in a study of T cell repertoires in cytomegalovirus infection. TCRdb used MiXCR to reprocess the reads, holding one entry per CDR3 protein. Altogether around 740,000 distinct CDR3 sequences are present, 35% to 40% being singletons, with the ten largest covering under 3.5%. The sequencing input was PBMCs. The origin of the receptors is a human donor in good health (CMV status not recorded). Some clones in this sample may be carry-over from other donors' samples.

CDR3 residues: CASRPVGIDTEAFF. The CDR3 DNA reads TGTGCCAGCAGGCCGGTGGGGATAGACACTGAAGCTTTCTTT. The V gene is TRBV2, the J gene TRBJ1-1, with D unresolved. V lost 6 bases and J 3 bases, leaving 14 bases between the germline ends. The length of the CDR3 is 14 residues. Germline V gives CDR1 SNHLY, CDR2 FYNNEI.

This clonotype was picked up one time. The rearrangement joins TRBV6-2 or TRBV6-3 to TRBJ1-1, with D perhaps matching TRBD1 (6 bases). The CDR3 sequence is 13 residues long. The V gene's germline CDR1 is MNHEY and CDR2 SVGEGT. The CDR3 DNA follows: TGTGCATGCTCTTTGGGGGCTGAAACTGAAGCTTTCTTT. This encodes CACSLGAETEAFF.

This clonotype was detected once. This sequence joins TRBV2 and TRBJ2-7; 9 bases agree with TRBD1. This CDR3 is 15 amino acids long. V lost 1 base and J lost 5; bases outside the gene matches: 6. CDR1 is SNHLY, CDR2 FYNNEI, per germline. In DNA, the CDR3 is TGTGCCAGCAGTGAAGTACAGGGGGCGATCGACGAGCAGTACTTC. It codes for CASSEVQGAIDEQYF. Full variable domain (remainder filled in from reference TRBV2 and TRBJ2-7): EPEVTQTPSHQVTQMGQEVILRCVPISNHLYFYWYRQILGQKVEFLVSFYNNEISEKSEIFDDQFSVERPDGSNFTLKIRSTKLEDSAMYFCASSEVQGAIDEQYFGPGTRLTVT.

V usage is TRBV2 and J usage is TRBJ2-5, with TRBD1 matching over 9 bases. The CDR3 has 17 amino acids. Trimming at V came to 6 bases and at J to 5 bases, leaving 16 bases not matched to a gene. Germline CDR1 reads SNHLY; CDR2 reads FYNNEI. This chain's CDR3 is CASSRLATTGGDETQYF. In DNA form, the CDR3 reads TGTGCCAGCAGCAGATTAGCAACGACAGGGGGTGATGAGACCCAGTACTTC.

This clonotype was observed a few times. This rearrangement joins TRBV7-8 to TRBJ2-1, with TRBD2 matching 14 bases. The CDR3 is made up of 17 amino acids. In germline, CDR1 is SGHVS, CDR2 FQNEAQ. The V and J ends lost 3 bases and 7 bases, in that order; junction bases with no gene match: 8. Written as DNA, the CDR3 is TGTGCCAGCAGCTTGGGGGGACTAGCGGGGGTGCGAAATGAGCAGTTCTTC. Translating gives CASSLGGLAGVRNEQFF.

Remarks on this clonotype: This may arise from a read error, as a much more abundant clone is one base away. The chain uses TRBV7-9 and TRBJ1-2, with D uncertain. The V gene lost 5 bases and the J gene lost 4 bases, with 17 bases spanning the gap. This CDR3 contains 15 residues. Per germline, CDR1 SEHNR and CDR2 FQNEAQ (reference sequence). The CDR3 region is CASSPLTGVVYGYTF. CDR3 bases: TGTGCCAGCAGCCCCCTGACCGGGGTCGTCTATGGCTACACCTTC.

The chain is built from TRBV24-1 and TRBJ2-1; possibly TRBD1 or TRBD2 for D (5 bases each). The CDR3 has 16 amino acids. Germline V CDR1 and CDR2: KGHDR, SFDVKD. Trimming took off 1 base at V and 8 bases at J, with 17 bases between the two ends. CDR3 loop: CATSDFGTSKGDEQFF. The CDR3 nucleotides are TGTGCCACCAGTGATTTTGGGACGTCAAAAGGTGATGAGCAGTTCTTC.

The chain carries TRBV7-2 and TRBJ1-3; D remains unclear. This CDR3 spans 13 amino acids. Trimming pared 3 bases from V and 4 bases from J, leaving 7 bases between. CDR1 and CDR2 from the germline V gene are SGHTA and FQGNSA. The CDR3 coding sequence is TGTGCCAGCAGCTTGGAGGAAGGAAACACCATATATTTT. Protein sequence: CASSLEEGNTIYF.

Only one count was recorded for this clonotype. The chain couples TRBV7-9 to TRBJ2-2; 7 nucleotides match TRBD2. Germline CDR1 is SEHNR and CDR2 is FQNEAQ (reference sequence). The junction had 8 bases not matched to a gene; V was cut back by 3 bases and J by 7 bases. The CDR3 loop spans 15 amino acids. The CDR3 region is CASSFSGGVIGELFF. The CDR3 DNA reads as TGTGCCAGCAGCTTTTCGGGAGGAGTTATCGGGGAGCTGTTTTTT.

The table lists this clonotype with many counts. The genes are TRBV7-8 and TRBJ2-2, with D perhaps being TRBD1 or TRBD2 (5 bases each). V was trimmed by 7 bases and J by 0 bases, leaving 18 bases between them. The CDR3 length is 17 residues. Germline lookup yields CDR1 SGHVS and CDR2 FQNEAQ. This CDR3 is CASTPRVGPTNTGELFF. CDR3 in DNA: TGTGCCAGCACGCCCCGAGTGGGACCGACGAACACCGGGGAGCTGTTTTTT.